The TCR beta chain described here comes from a study of PD-1 blockade in classical Hodgkin lymphoma. Study-wide results and limits: Possibly reflecting disease activity or prior therapy, repertoire differences have causes that remain undefined. TCR diversity in CD4+, not CD8+, cells rose significantly by C4D1.

CDR1 is SEHNR and CDR2 is FQNEAQ in the germline V gene (reference sequence). CDR3 length equals 18 residues. The J segment lost 0 bases and the V segment lost 5 bases, leaving 8 bases of the junction unmatched. Sequencing was performed with immunoSEQ multiplex PCR; in TCRdb, only in-frame clones are kept and a portion is missing. The top ten clones hold 0.65% to 0.95% of a sample with some 30,000 clones, under 90% of them seen once. Specified time point: cycle 4 day 1 (C4D1), after less than 7 weeks of nivolumab. Patients all relapsed after autologous stem cell transplantation, and there was variation in brentuximab vedotin exposure. The study purified CD4+ T cells from thawed PBMCs using magnetic negative selection. For this clone: As yet, its antigen is unknown.

The V call is TRBV7-9, the J call TRBJ1-4; 11 bases map to TRBD1. The specimen was CD4+ T cells from blood, collected before the fourth cycle of nivolumab. The receptor was isolated from a human donor with classical Hodgkin lymphoma. The CDR3 nucleotides read TGTGCCAGCAGCCCTGGGACAGGGGGACATGCAACTAATGAAAAACTGTTTTTT. Encoded protein: CASSPGTGGHATNEKLFF.